One sample yielded the 28 T cell receptor beta chains listed below, sequenced in a study of long-term antiretroviral therapy in people with HIV. Samples were assayed with immunoSEQ v3.0 at survey level. Using immunoSEQ multiplex PCR, the repertoire was profiled, and TCRdb retains in-frame clones only, with some absent. There are under 30,000 clones in the sample; 90% to 95% occur only once, and roughly 8% lies in the top ten. This specimen was unsorted PBMCs, taken 6 to 6.5 years after starting antiretroviral therapy. The receptor source for this set is a man younger than 45 with HIV.

The chain links TRBV19 to TRBJ2-7; D is undetermined. Trimming took 6 bases from V and 4 from J, leaving 16 bases between them. The CDR3 consists of 14 residues. CDR1 is LNHDA and CDR2 is SQIVND in the germline V gene (reference sequence). Here the CDR3 reads CASSPSTSAYEQYF. CDR3 sequence (DNA): TGTGCCAGTAGCCCCTCGACCTCCGCGTACGAGCAGTACTTC.

The genes are TRBV6-1 and TRBJ1-3; D gene ambiguous. This CDR3 has 14 residues. V was pared by 8 bases and J by 0 bases, with 11 bases between. Per the germline V gene, CDR1 is MNHNS and CDR2 is SASEGT. CDR3 region: CASSEVFSGNTIYF. CDR3 DNA: TGTGCCAGCTCGGAGGTATTCTCTGGAAACACCATATATTTT.

The J gene is TRBJ2-1, the V gene TRBV9; 8 bases are a match to TRBD1. The CDR3 sequence is 15 residues long. Germline V gene sequence: CDR1 SGDLS, CDR2 YYNGEE. Trimming at V came to 2 bases and at J to 6 bases, leaving 7 bases not matched to a gene. The CDR3 coding sequence is TGTGCCAGCAGCGTCCGGGACAGGAGTCTCAATGAGCAGTTCTTC. It translates to CASSVRDRSLNEQFF.

The J gene is TRBJ2-3, the V gene TRBV19; tentatively, D is TRBD1 (5 bases). V lost 5 bases and J lost 0, with 18 bases in between. CDR3 size: 17 residues. Per germline, CDR1 LNHDA and CDR2 SQIVND (reference sequence). The CDR3 is CASSVSVAGWSTDTQYF. For the CDR3, the DNA is TGTGCCAGTAGTGTCTCTGTAGCAGGGTGGAGCACAGATACGCAGTATTTT.

The chain couples TRBV19 to TRBJ2-2; 16 bases align to TRBD2. Per germline, CDR1 LNHDA and CDR2 SQIVND (reference sequence). The CDR3 has 18 residues. Trimming cost V 6 bases and J 4 bases; bases outside gene matches: 8. CDR3 sequence: CASRAGLAGGRGTGELFF. In nucleotides, the CDR3 is TGTGCCAGTAGAGCGGGACTAGCGGGGGGGCGCGGCACCGGGGAGCTGTTTTTT.

The rearrangement uses TRBV27 and TRBJ1-1, with a possible D match to TRBD1 (5 bases). Germline assignment: CDR1 MNHEY and CDR2 SMNVEV (reference sequence). The germline V and J ends were trimmed by 0 bases and 2 bases, with 7 bases remaining between them. The CDR3 consists of 14 residues. CDR3 sequence reads: CASSLSGLNTEAFF. In nucleotides, the CDR3 is TGTGCCAGCAGTTTATCGGGGCTAAACACTGAAGCTTTCTTT.

CDR3 coding DNA: TGTGCCAGCAGTCGACTGGGGATCGGCACAGATACGCAGTATTTT. Its translation: CASSRLGIGTDTQYF. This chain links TRBV6-4 with TRBJ2-3; D is undetermined. With 5 bases removed from V and 1 base from J, the gap between germline ends came to 13 bases. This CDR3 spans 15 amino acids. CDR1 is MRHNA and CDR2 is SNTAGT in the germline V gene.

On this clone: The identical CDR3 is also encoded by other nucleotide sequences in the sample. The J gene is TRBJ2-7, the V gene TRBV7-2; D possibly corresponds to TRBD1 (6 bases). Trimming took off 0 bases at V and 2 bases at J, with 8 bases between the two ends. CDR1 is SGHTA and CDR2 is FQGNSA in the germline V gene. The CDR3 sequence is 14 residues long. CDR3 in amino acids: CASSLAGGPYEQYF. The CDR3 DNA reads as TGTGCCAGCAGCTTAGCTGGGGGCCCCTACGAGCAGTACTTC.

The chain has TRBV2 and TRBJ1-6, with TRBD1 as a possible D gene (6 bases). Germline CDR1 SNHLY, CDR2 FYNNEI. The CDR3 covers 13 residues. Trimming took off 8 bases at V and 6 bases at J, with 11 bases between the two ends. The CDR3 is CASATGSNSPLHF. CDR3 nucleotides: TGTGCCAGCGCGACAGGTTCTAATTCACCCCTCCACTTT.

The chain recombines TRBV19 with TRBJ2-6; D assignment may be TRBD1 or TRBD2 (5 bases each). Trimming pared 3 bases from V and 2 bases from J, leaving 11 bases between. CDR1 is LNHDA and CDR2 is SQIVND in the germline V gene (reference sequence). This CDR3 has 16 amino acids. Here the CDR3 DNA reads TGTGCCAGTAGTATTCCGGGGCAACCTGGGGCCAACGTCCTGACTTTC. Its protein product is CASSIPGQPGANVLTF.

The chain employs TRBV6-1 and TRBJ1-4, with TRBD1 matching 11 bases. Germline CDR1 and CDR2: MNHNS and SASEGT. The CDR3 runs 14 residues. V was pared by 4 bases and J by 7 bases, with 2 bases of the junction left unmatched. The CDR3 sequence is CASSGTGGFEKLFF. The CDR3, as DNA: TGTGCCAGCAGTGGGACAGGGGGCTTTGAAAAACTGTTTTTT.

The rearrangement uses TRBV6-4 and TRBJ1-3; the match to TRBD1 covers 12 bases. Trimming removed 0 bases from V and 1 base from J; junction bases left unmatched: 4. The CDR3 runs to 18 residues. Germline assignment: CDR1 MRHNA and CDR2 SNTAGT. The CDR3 is CASSDSLGQGASGNTIYF. The DNA of the CDR3 is TGTGCCAGCAGTGACTCCCTGGGACAGGGGGCTTCTGGAAACACCATATATTTT.

The chain carries TRBV2 and TRBJ2-3; maybe TRBD2 (6 bases). V was shortened by 10 bases and J by 2 bases, with 16 bases between the two germline ends. The CDR3 runs 14 residues. The V gene's germline CDR1 is SNHLY and CDR2 FYNNEI. The CDR3 coding sequence is TGTGCCACCGCAACGGGACTTACCACAGATACGCAGTATTTT. Protein product: CATATGLTTDTQYF.

The chain couples TRBV28 to TRBJ2-2, with D maybe TRBD1 (6 bases). The germline CDR1 and CDR2 sequences are MDHEN and SYDVKM. V lost 2 bases and J 5 bases, leaving 12 bases between the germline ends. The CDR3 has 15 residues. DNA of the CDR3: TGTGCCAGCAGTTTACGAGGGACAAAGACCGGGGAGCTGTTTTTT. Residues: CASSLRGTKTGELFF.

The chain couples TRBV6-1 to TRBJ2-3, with TRBD2 as a possible D gene (6 bases). V lost 8 bases, J lost 2 bases, and 11 bases lay in between. CDR1 and CDR2 from the germline V gene are MNHNS and SASEGT. The CDR3 sequence is 13 residues long. The CDR3: CASRESFTDTQYF. The DNA for the CDR3 is TGTGCCAGCCGGGAGTCTTTCACAGATACGCAGTATTTT.

J is TRBJ1-5 and V is TRBV11-2, with no clear D. The CDR3 is 15 amino acids. From germline, CDR1 is SGHAT and CDR2 FQNNGV. Trimming stripped 4 bases from V and 4 bases from J, with 14 bases between. The CDR3 spells CASSSTSNENQPQHF. As DNA, the CDR3 is TGTGCCAGCAGCTCGACCAGTAACGAGAATCAGCCCCAGCATTTT.

The chain links TRBV6-6 to TRBJ1-4, with no clear D. This CDR3 is 14 amino acids long. Deletions cut 6 bases from V and 0 bases from J, with 8 bases between. Per germline, CDR1 MNHNY and CDR2 SVGAGI (reference sequence). CDR3: CASRWGSTNEKLFF. The CDR3, as DNA: TGTGCCAGCAGGTGGGGTTCAACTAATGAAAAACTGTTTTTT.

The chain couples TRBV18 to TRBJ2-7; TRBD2 aligns across 11 bases. Germline values: CDR1 KGHSH, CDR2 LQKENI. Trimming at V came to 6 bases and at J to 7 bases, leaving 11 bases not matched to a gene. The CDR3 is 15 residues long. CDR3 coding DNA: TGTGCCAGCTCCCCTAGCGGGGGGCGTTATAAGGAGCAGTACTTC. Translated, it gives CASSPSGGRYKEQYF. The full variable domain, completed using reference TRBV18 and TRBJ2-7, is NAGVMQNPRHLVRRRGQEARLRCSPMKGHSHVYWYRQLPEEGLKFMVYLQKENIIDESGMPKERFSAEFPKEGPSILRIQQVVRGDSAAYFCASSPSGGRYKEQYFGPGTRLTVT.

The chain is built from TRBV29-1 and TRBJ2-5, with 8 bases aligning to TRBD2. CDR1 is SQVTM and CDR2 is ANQGSEA in the germline V gene. The CDR3 covers 15 residues. V trimming: 0 bases; J trimming: 5 bases; junction bases outside the gene matches: 8. Here the CDR3 DNA reads TGCAGCGTTGAAGATCCGGGACTAGAGGAGGAGACCCAGTACTTC. Translating it yields CSVEDPGLEEETQYF.

A single count supports this clone. The J gene is TRBJ2-7, the V gene TRBV13; 10 nucleotides match TRBD2. After removal of 4 bases from V and 4 bases from J, the junction contained 7 bases not matched to a gene. The CDR3 is 15 residues long. Germline V CDR1 and CDR2: PRHDT, FYEKMQ (reference sequence). In nucleotides, the CDR3 is TGTGCCAGCAGCTCTGGACTAGCGGAAATATACGAGCAGTACTTC. This translates into CASSSGLAEIYEQYF.

V usage is TRBV6-6 and J usage is TRBJ2-3; D unclear. The germline CDR1 and CDR2 sequences are MNHNY and SVGAGI (reference sequence). CDR3 length equals 16 residues. The V and J ends lost 0 bases and 2 bases respectively, with 12 bases between them. The CDR3 nucleotides read TGTGCCAGCAGTTACTCGTCGGTGGATTCCACAGATACGCAGTATTTT. Translated, it gives CASSYSSVDSTDTQYF.

This clone was found once. The V gene is TRBV7-6, the J gene TRBJ1-4; no firm D call. Germline V lookup: CDR1 SGHVS, CDR2 FNYEAQ. V lost 2 bases, J lost 0 bases, and 13 bases lay in between. The CDR3 is 17 residues long. The CDR3 is CASSLTVDGATNEKLFF. The CDR3 nucleotides are TGTGCCAGCAGCTTAACAGTTGACGGAGCAACTAATGAAAAACTGTTTTTT. Drawing the rest from reference TRBV7-6 and TRBJ1-4, the complete variable domain is GAGVSQSPRYKVTKRGQDVALRCDPISGHVSLYWYRQALGQGPEFLTYFNYEAQQDKSGLPNDRFSAERPEGSISTLTIQRTEQRDSAMYRCASSLTVDGATNEKLFFGSGTQLSVL.

The V and J genes are TRBV6-1 and TRBJ2-7; 7 positions agree with TRBD2. Germline CDR1 is MNHNS and CDR2 is SASEGT. The CDR3 extends over 15 amino acids. V gave up 0 bases and J gave up 0 bases; unmatched junction bases: 2. The CDR3 sequence is CASSEALAASYEQYF. The CDR3 bases are TGTGCCAGCAGTGAAGCGCTAGCGGCCTCCTACGAGCAGTACTTC.

The chain has TRBV18 and TRBJ2-7; D is uncertain. V lost 0 bases and J lost 4, with 13 bases in between. The CDR3 extends over 15 amino acids. Germline V gene lookup returns CDR1 KGHSH and CDR2 LQKENI. CDR3 region: CASSPPGRPGYEQYF. The CDR3 region has the DNA TGTGCCAGCTCACCACCGGGCCGGCCTGGATACGAGCAGTACTTC. Looking up the rest from reference TRBV18 and TRBJ2-7 gives the full variable domain: NAGVMQNPRHLVRRRGQEARLRCSPMKGHSHVYWYRQLPEEGLKFMVYLQKENIIDESGMPKERFSAEFPKEGPSILRIQQVVRGDSAAYFCASSPPGRPGYEQYFGPGTRLTVT.

The chain joins TRBV7-6 to TRBJ2-7; D is undetermined. The CDR3 runs 13 residues. CDR1 SGHVS and CDR2 FNYEAQ come from the germline V gene. V lost 1 base to trimming and J lost 4 bases, with 8 bases between them. The CDR3 DNA reads as TGTGCCAGCAGCTTAGAGTTAGGGTACGAGCAGTACTTC. The encoded protein is CASSLELGYEQYF.

The chain links TRBV7-3 to TRBJ2-7, with 8 bases fitting TRBD2. Germline V CDR1 and CDR2: SGHTA, FQGTGA. J gave up 4 bases and V 8 bases, and 13 bases lay outside the gene matches. The length of the CDR3 is 15 residues. CDR3 nucleotides: TGTGCCAGCCGGTTTTTTCGGGGGGGCCCGTACGAGCAGTACTTC. Translation gives CASRFFRGGPYEQYF.

The chain uses TRBV4-2 and TRBJ2-7, with 11 positions matching TRBD2. Germline values: CDR1 LGHNA, CDR2 YNFKEQ. The CDR3 contains 17 residues. J was trimmed by 7 bases and V by 0 bases; bases with no gene match: 11. The CDR3 sequence is CASSQEGMRLAGYEQYF. CDR3 DNA sequence: TGTGCCAGCAGCCAAGAGGGCATGCGACTAGCGGGATATGAGCAGTACTTC.

The chain uses TRBV2 and TRBJ1-5; 10 bases match TRBD1. Trimming removed 6 bases from V and 7 bases from J; junction bases left unmatched: 9. Germline CDR1 is SNHLY and CDR2 is FYNNEI. This CDR3 is 15 amino acids long. CDR3 DNA sequence: TGTGCCAGCAGGACAGGGGGCGGCGTGGGGCAGCCCCAGCATTTT. This codes for CASRTGGGVGQPQHF.